Presented here are 10 T cell receptor beta chains from one specimen sequenced in a study of PD-1 blockade in classical Hodgkin lymphoma (dated by TCRdb to about 2020). The library was prepared using the immunoSEQ multiplex PCR assay. The table comes from immuneACCESS by way of TCRdb, which keeps in-frame sequences with V and J called. Part of the clones is missing from these tables; in studies checked, under half for an unresolved V gene and the rest for unknown reasons. Present in this sample are 7,300 or so clones, around three quarters of which were seen just once. The top ten hold 60% of the sample. According to the study, the label for this sample's time point signals: cycle 1 day 1 (C1D1), immediately before nivolumab initiation. All trial patients had relapsed after autologous stem cell transplantation, with cohorts A, B and C differing in prior brentuximab vedotin exposure. This material consisted of peripheral blood mononuclear cells (PBMCs), taken at baseline. These receptors came from a human donor with classical Hodgkin lymphoma.

The chain recombines TRBV4-1 with TRBJ2-1, with D tentatively TRBD2 (5 bases). V lost 0 bases and J lost 4, with 19 bases in between. Germline V lookup: CDR1 MGHRA, CDR2 YSYEKL. There are 18 residues in the CDR3. The CDR3 DNA is TGCGCCAGCAGCCAAGATCGGGGTTTCCCCTGGATTTACAATGAGCAGTTCTTC. This gives the protein CASSQDRGFPWIYNEQFF.

The rearrangement links TRBV7-8 to TRBJ1-5; no clear D. The germline V and J ends were trimmed by 1 base and 7 bases, with 8 bases remaining between them. This CDR3 is built from 13 residues. Germline CDR1 SGHVS, CDR2 FQNEAQ. This CDR3 is CASSLDWEQPQHF. The CDR3 bases are TGTGCCAGCAGCTTAGATTGGGAACAGCCCCAGCATTTT.

The chain joins TRBV19 to TRBJ1-4; D is unclear. CDR3 size: 13 residues. The germline CDR1 and CDR2 sequences are LNHDA and SQIVND (reference sequence). Trimming stripped 10 bases from V and 0 bases from J, with 9 bases between. The CDR3 DNA is TGTGCCACTCGGACTACAACTAATGAAAAACTGTTTTTT. This encodes CATRTTTNEKLFF.

Here the CDR3 DNA reads TGCGCCAGCAGTGGTGGACAGGGGGCAACCTACGAGCAGTACTTC. Translated: CASSGGQGATYEQYF. The chain joins TRBV10-1 to TRBJ2-5, with 11 bases identical to TRBD1. The DNA matches TRBJ2-7 better at its end, which makes the J call doubtful. The germline V gene has CDR1 WNHNN and CDR2 SYGVQD (reference sequence). The CDR3 covers 15 residues.

V usage is TRBV10-2 and J usage is TRBJ2-5, with unresolved D. Germline V gives CDR1 WSHSY, CDR2 SAAADI. With 2 bases removed from V and 4 bases from J, the gap between germline ends came to 5 bases. The CDR3 extends over 12 amino acids. CDR3 DNA: TGCGCCAGCAGTGAGATTCGAGAGACCCAGTACTTC. This codes for CASSEIRETQYF.

The chain joins TRBV5-1 to TRBJ2-5; possibly TRBD1 for D (6 bases). Trimming left V 4 bases short and J 4 bases short, with 11 bases between. Germline CDR1 SGHRS, CDR2 YFSETQ. This CDR3 comprises 13 residues. The DNA of the CDR3 is TGCGCCAGCAGCCGAGGGACATCAGAGACCCAGTACTTC. It translates to CASSRGTSETQYF. Using reference TRBV5-1 and TRBJ2-5 for the parts outside the CDR3, the full variable domain is KAGVTQTPRYLIKTRGQQVTLSCSPISGHRSVSWYQQTPGQGLQFLFEYFSETQRNKGNFPGRFSGRQFSNSRSEMNVSTLELGDSALYLCASSRGTSETQYFGPGTRLLVL.

The genes are TRBV30 and TRBJ2-5; 7 nucleotides agree with TRBD2. Germline V lookup: CDR1 GTSNPN, CDR2 SVGIG (reference sequence). This CDR3 is built from 14 residues. Germline trimming cut 2 bases from V and 5 bases from J; bases unmatched to any gene: 8. The CDR3 protein is CAWSNRGREETQYF. CDR3 coding DNA: TGTGCCTGGAGTAATAGAGGGAGGGAGGAGACCCAGTACTTC.

There are a few counts of this clone. The chain links TRBV6-1 to TRBJ1-1; TRBD1 is a possible D gene (5 bases). This CDR3 contains 13 residues. CDR1 and CDR2 from the germline V gene are MNHNS and SASEGT. Trimming removed 2 bases from V and 1 base from J, with 5 bases in between. CDR3 loop: CASSEQGNTEAFF. Written as DNA, the CDR3 is TGTGCCAGCAGTGAACAGGGGAACACTGAAGCTTTCTTT.

In its sample, this clone was seen once. The V and J genes are TRBV27 and TRBJ2-7; no definite D call. The germline V gene has CDR1 MNHEY and CDR2 SMNVEV (reference sequence). The CDR3 sequence is 13 residues long. The V end lost 0 bases, the J end lost 4 bases, and 7 bases lay between the germline ends. CDR3 amino acids: CASSLSSRYEQYF. CDR3 in DNA: TGTGCCAGCAGTTTATCTTCCAGGTACGAGCAGTACTTC.

V is TRBV10-3 and J is TRBJ1-3; D possibly corresponds to TRBD1 (6 bases). V lost 11 bases and J lost 8, with 16 bases in between. Germline V gives CDR1 ENHRY, CDR2 SYGVKD. This CDR3 is 12 amino acids long. The chain's CDR3 is CAAKGVEDTIYF. CDR3 nucleotides: TGTGCCGCAAAGGGGGTGGAGGACACCATATATTTT.